What follows are 17 T cell receptor beta chains derived from one specimen sequenced in a study of blood T cell repertoires in COVID-19. The assay was immunoSEQ multiplex PCR, and TCRdb's table has in-frame clones only and misses some. The sample contains 310,000 or so clones, approximately 90% of which appear only once. Specimen: PBMCs or T cells enriched from blood (not recorded which). The receptors stem from a woman aged 40-49 years who had recovered from COVID-19.

The rearrangement links TRBV24-1 to TRBJ2-4, with 9 bases aligning to TRBD1. The CDR3 has 15 amino acids. Per germline, CDR1 KGHDR and CDR2 SFDVKD. After removal of 3 bases from V and 8 bases from J, the junction contained 7 bases not matched to a gene. The CDR3 nucleotides are TGTGCCACCAGTGATGGAGGACAGGGGAAGGACATTCAGTACTTC. It yields the protein CATSDGGQGKDIQYF.

The CDR3 nucleotides are TGTGCCAGCAGCTTGGGCCCCTCTGGGGCCAACGTCCTGACTTTC. Protein product: CASSLGPSGANVLTF. The rearrangement uses TRBV11-2 and TRBJ2-6; D ambiguous. Between the trimmed V and J ends, which lost 3 bases and 0 bases, there was a span of 6 bases. Germline CDR1 SGHAT, CDR2 FQNNGV. This CDR3 is built from 15 residues.

The chain has TRBV30 and TRBJ1-1; D is possibly TRBD1 (5 bases). V lost 0 bases and J lost 4, with 12 bases in between. Germline loops: CDR1 GTSNPN, CDR2 SVGIG (reference sequence). The CDR3 extends over 14 amino acids. CDR3 in amino acids: CAWSVPGPTTEAFF. The CDR3 DNA sequence: TGTGCCTGGAGTGTACCAGGGCCGACCACTGAAGCTTTCTTT.

V is TRBV24-1 and J is TRBJ1-1; D is possibly TRBD1 (6 bases). Deletions cut 7 bases from V and 1 base from J, with 9 bases between. The CDR3 is 13 residues long. Per the germline V gene, CDR1 is KGHDR and CDR2 is SFDVKD. CDR3 sequence (DNA): TGTGCCACCAGGGGGGCGCGGAACACTGAAGCTTTCTTT. Amino acids: CATRGARNTEAFF.

The gene calls are TRBV19 and TRBJ1-1; 10 bases line up with TRBD1. Germline V CDR1 and CDR2: LNHDA, SQIVND (reference sequence). V was clipped by 4 bases and J by 5 bases; unmatched bases: 4. The CDR3 is 14 residues long. The CDR3 region has the DNA TGTGCCAGTAGTACAGGGACAGGGGAGACTGAAGCTTTCTTT. Protein sequence: CASSTGTGETEAFF.

This chain joins TRBV2 and TRBJ2-7, with 10 positions matching TRBD1. The V gene's germline CDR1 is SNHLY and CDR2 FYNNEI. There are 14 residues in the CDR3. The ends lost 4 bases at V and 3 bases at J; junction bases unmatched: 3. The CDR3 bases are TGTGCCAGCAGTGCCGGGACAGGGGACTACGAGCAGTACTTC. Its protein is CASSAGTGDYEQYF.

This clone appeared once. The genes are TRBV30 and TRBJ1-5; D remains unclear. Per germline, CDR1 GTSNPN and CDR2 SVGIG (reference sequence). Trimming removed 4 bases at V and 1 base at J, with 11 bases between. CDR3 length: 14 residues. The CDR3 region has the DNA TGTGCCTGGAACCCTGGAGGGAGCAATCAGCCCCAGCATTTT. It is translated as CAWNPGGSNQPQHF.

The chain couples TRBV30 to TRBJ1-4; possible D gene TRBD1, 5 bases. Per germline, CDR1 GTSNPN and CDR2 SVGIG (reference sequence). Trimming took 0 bases from V and 6 from J, leaving 14 bases between them. CDR3 size: 15 residues. CDR3: CAWSVRPRVDEKLFF. As DNA, the CDR3 is TGTGCCTGGAGTGTACGGCCCAGGGTTGATGAAAAACTGTTTTTT.

V is TRBV21-1 and J is TRBJ1-2; TRBD1 is the table's D call, not checked against the DNA. TRBV21-1 is given as a pseudogene. This CDR3 region has 13 residues. CDR3 protein: CASSEQGASGYTF. The CDR3 nucleotides read TGTGCCAGCAGCGAACAGGGGGCAAGTGGCTACACCTTC.

The chain combines TRBV6-4 with TRBJ1-6; D is possibly TRBD1 (5 bases). V gave up 10 bases and J gave up 6 bases, with 13 bases separating them. Germline loops: CDR1 MRHNA, CDR2 SNTAGT. The CDR3 contains 13 residues. This CDR3 reads CAKEVQGNSPLHF. The CDR3 DNA sequence: TGTGCCAAAGAGGTGCAGGGTAATTCACCCCTCCACTTT.

This clone was found once. The chain links TRBV2 to TRBJ1-2; possible D gene TRBD1, 6 bases. The germline gives CDR1 SNHLY, CDR2 FYNNEI. The length of the CDR3 is 12 residues. V shed 4 bases and J shed 8 bases, with 11 bases lying between them. CDR3 sequence: CASSVSGGGYTF. The CDR3 region has the DNA TGTGCCAGCAGTGTGTCGGGGGGCGGCTACACCTTC. The entire variable domain, with the rest obtained from reference TRBV2 and TRBJ1-2, is as follows: EPEVTQTPSHQVTQMGQEVILRCVPISNHLYFYWYRQILGQKVEFLVSFYNNEISEKSEIFDDQFSVERPDGSNFTLKIRSTKLEDSAMYFCASSVSGGGYTFGSGTRLTVV.

The V and J genes are TRBV28 and TRBJ1-3, with D perhaps TRBD1 (5 bases). V was pared by 2 bases and J by 8 bases, with 13 bases between. This CDR3 comprises 14 residues. CDR1 is MDHEN, CDR2 SYDVKM, per germline. In DNA, the CDR3 is TGTGCCAGCAGTTTAGGGCAGGGTCGGGACACCATATATTTT. Amino acid sequence: CASSLGQGRDTIYF.

The CDR3 reads CASSIDGAVGNEQFF. CDR3 coding DNA: TGTGCCAGTAGTATAGATGGCGCGGTGGGCAATGAGCAGTTCTTC. This chain joins TRBV19 and TRBJ2-1; no definite D call. Trimming shortened V by 0 bases and J by 6 bases, and 12 bases separated the two germline ends. The CDR3 is 15 residues long. Looked up from germline, CDR1 is LNHDA and CDR2 is SQIVND (reference sequence).

This clone was found a few times. J is TRBJ2-7 and V is TRBV5-1; D ambiguous. Germline V gene lookup returns CDR1 SGHRS and CDR2 YFSETQ. This CDR3 contains 11 residues. Deletions cut 3 bases from V and 2 bases from J, with 3 bases between. The CDR3 sequence: CASSSAYEQYF. CDR3 coding DNA: TGCGCCAGCAGCTCCGCCTACGAGCAGTACTTC.

This sequence joins TRBV24-1 and TRBJ1-1; TRBD1 matches 7 bases. Germline trimming cut 5 bases from V and 6 bases from J; bases unmatched to any gene: 8. The CDR3 loop spans 14 amino acids. Germline V CDR1 and CDR2: KGHDR, SFDVKD. The CDR3 DNA reads as TGTGCCACCAGTGGAACAGACAGGGCCTCTGAAGCTTTCTTT. It translates to CATSGTDRASEAFF.

The V call is TRBV28, the J call TRBJ1-1; perhaps TRBD1 as D (5 bases). V dropped 3 bases and J dropped 3 bases, with 14 bases sitting between them. The germline V gene encodes CDR1 MDHEN and CDR2 SYDVKM. The CDR3 is 15 residues long. CDR3 nucleotides: TGTGCCAGCAGTTTGCCTCCGTTAGGGGACACTGAAGCTTTCTTT. Translating gives CASSLPPLGDTEAFF.

The chain recombines TRBV7-2 with TRBJ1-2, with TRBD1 identical over 12 bases. Per germline, CDR1 SGHTA and CDR2 FQGNSA. V shed 5 bases, J shed 4 bases, and the junction held 14 bases outside the gene matches. There are 18 residues in the CDR3. CDR3 sequence reads: CASSPQAGQGAGGYGYTF. The CDR3 DNA is TGTGCCAGCAGCCCTCAAGCGGGACAGGGGGCGGGAGGCTATGGCTACACCTTC.